The 32 T cell receptor beta chains listed next were all sequenced from one sample in a study of blood T cell repertoires in COVID-19. Method: immunoSEQ multiplex PCR; TCRdb's copy keeps in-frame clones and lacks some. The sample includes tens of thousands of clones, roughly 91% of them seen just once. Sequenced material: peripheral blood. All receptors come from a woman older than 75 with acute or convalescent COVID-19.

The CDR3: CASSLGRGGSVYEQFF. DNA of the CDR3: TGTGCCAGCAGCTTAGGTCGGGGGGGCTCCGTTTATGAGCAGTTCTTC. The gene calls are TRBV7-2 and TRBJ2-1, with 8 nucleotides matching TRBD2. Germline V gives CDR1 SGHTA, CDR2 FQGNSA. This CDR3 spans 16 amino acids. V was clipped by 1 base and J by 8 bases; unmatched bases: 10.

The chain recombines TRBV19 with TRBJ1-1, with 8 positions matching TRBD1. J gave up 2 bases and V 4 bases, and 21 bases lay outside the gene matches. CDR3 size: 20 residues. Germline V gene data show CDR1 as LNHDA and CDR2 as SQIVND (reference sequence). CDR3: CASSKFGQGAIRSLNTEAFF. CDR3 in DNA: TGTGCCAGTAGTAAGTTCGGACAGGGAGCTATCCGCTCGTTAAACACTGAAGCTTTCTTT. Together with reference TRBV19 and TRBJ1-1, the CDR3 gives the full variable domain: DGGITQSPKYLFRKEGQNVTLSCEQNLNHDAMYWYRQDPGQGLRLIYYSQIVNDFQKGDIAEGYSVSREKKESFPLTVTSAQKNPTAFYLCASSKFGQGAIRSLNTEAFFGQGTRLTVV.

This chain connects TRBV2 to TRBJ2-2; 9 bases match TRBD2. Trimming cost V 6 bases and J 3 bases; bases outside gene matches: 8. This CDR3 is built from 16 residues. Germline CDR1 and CDR2: SNHLY and FYNNEI. The CDR3 loop reads CASRDMTSGDTGELFF. CDR3 coding DNA: TGTGCCAGCAGGGATATGACTAGCGGAGACACCGGGGAGCTGTTTTTT.

This CDR3 is CASSPGTAGSFYGYTF. The CDR3 bases are TGTGCCAGCAGCCCAGGAACCGCGGGGTCGTTCTATGGCTACACCTTC. J is TRBJ1-2 and V is TRBV7-6, with unresolved D. V lost 5 bases, J lost 4 bases, and 20 bases lay in between. Germline V CDR1 and CDR2: SGHVS, FNYEAQ. This CDR3 is built from 16 residues.

The chain joins TRBV19 to TRBJ2-5, with 8 bases matching TRBD1. Germline V gene lookup returns CDR1 LNHDA and CDR2 SQIVND (reference sequence). V was pared by 5 bases and J by 2 bases, with 4 bases of the junction left unmatched. This CDR3 spans 14 amino acids. CDR3 DNA: TGTGCCAGTAGTGTAACAGGGGGGCAAGAGACCCAGTACTTC. Protein sequence: CASSVTGGQETQYF.

CDR3 amino acids: CASSRGTGPGTEAFF. The CDR3 DNA is TGTGCCAGCAGCCGCGGGACAGGGCCGGGGACTGAAGCTTTCTTT. The genes are TRBV5-4 and TRBJ1-1, with TRBD1 identical over 9 bases. In germline, CDR1 is SGHNT, CDR2 YYREEE (reference sequence). With V trimmed by 4 bases and J by 5 bases, 9 bases remained unmatched. CDR3 length: 15 amino acids.

The chain is built from TRBV25-1 and TRBJ1-2; D possibly corresponds to TRBD1 (5 bases). CDR3 length: 13 residues. Trimming left V 6 bases short and J 4 bases short, with 12 bases between. Looked up from germline, CDR1 is MGHDK and CDR2 is SYGVNS. This chain's CDR3 is CASSQGFAYGYTF. Written as DNA, the CDR3 is TGTGCCAGCAGCCAGGGTTTCGCCTATGGCTACACCTTC.

The J gene is TRBJ2-2, the V gene TRBV5-6, with TRBD1 matching 7 bases. In germline, CDR1 is SGHDT, CDR2 YYEEEE. With V trimmed by 5 bases and J by 4 bases, 5 bases remained unmatched. The CDR3 runs 14 residues. This chain's CDR3 is CASRTGKGTGELFF. The CDR3 DNA follows: TGTGCCAGCAGGACAGGGAAGGGCACCGGGGAGCTGTTTTTT.

This clone was seen a handful of times. CDR3 nucleotide sequence: TGTGCCAGCAGCCCGACAGAGGACTATGGCTACACCTTC. It specifies CASSPTEDYGYTF. The rearrangement uses TRBV7-2 and TRBJ1-2; possible D gene TRBD1, 5 bases. V dropped 5 bases and J dropped 3 bases, with 10 bases sitting between them. The CDR3 spans 13 residues. Germline loops: CDR1 SGHTA, CDR2 FQGNSA.

The chain combines TRBV7-2 with TRBJ2-1; 7 bases align to TRBD2. The trim removed 4 bases at V and 9 bases at J, leaving 6 bases unmatched. The CDR3 totals 13 residues. From germline, CDR1 is SGHTA and CDR2 FQGNSA. The CDR3 loop reads CASSSYASGEQFF. CDR3 DNA: TGTGCCAGCAGCTCCTACGCTAGCGGTGAGCAGTTCTTC.

The chain recombines TRBV21-1 with TRBJ1-5; TRBD1 is taken as the D call from the table, unchecked against the DNA. TRBV21-1 is a recognized pseudogene. The CDR3 spans 19 residues. The CDR3 bases are TGTGCCAGCAGCAAAGCGCAGGGATGGATTTGGAATAGCAATCAGCCCCAGCATTTT. This translates into CASSKAQGWIWNSNQPQHF.

V and J are TRBV6-1 and TRBJ2-5, with 8 bases aligning to TRBD1. CDR3 size: 15 residues. Germline V gives CDR1 MNHNS, CDR2 SASEGT. The V segment lost 2 bases and the J segment 5 bases; nucleotides outside the gene matches: 7. CDR3 bases: TGTGCCAGCAGTGAACCGACAGGGGCAGGGGAGACCCAGTACTTC. Translation: CASSEPTGAGETQYF.

There are a few counts of this clone. The chain is built from TRBV18 and TRBJ2-4; D perhaps matches TRBD1 (6 bases). The CDR3 loop spans 16 amino acids. Looked up from germline, CDR1 is KGHSH and CDR2 is LQKENI. The V end lost 3 bases, the J end lost 0 bases, and 12 bases lay between the germline ends. The CDR3 DNA follows: TGTGCCAGCTCACCTCAACAGGGTGCAGCCAAAAACATTCAGTACTTC. Translation: CASSPQQGAAKNIQYF. The full variable domain, in which reference TRBV18 and TRBJ2-4 provide the parts outside the CDR3, is NAGVMQNPRHLVRRRGQEARLRCSPMKGHSHVYWYRQLPEEGLKFMVYLQKENIIDESGMPKERFSAEFPKEGPSILRIQQVVRGDSAAYFCASSPQQGAAKNIQYFGAGTRLSVL.

V gene TRBV2 combines with J gene TRBJ1-2; the match to TRBD1 covers 9 bases. Germline V CDR1 and CDR2: SNHLY, FYNNEI. Losses at the gene ends were 6 bases for V and 4 bases for J; bases not matched to a gene: 9. The CDR3 loop spans 15 amino acids. Written as DNA, the CDR3 is TGTGCCAGCAGCGGACAGGGGAGTATGGTCTATGGCTACACCTTC. It translates to CASSGQGSMVYGYTF.

The genes are TRBV30 and TRBJ1-1; 7 nucleotides line up with TRBD1. The CDR3 loop spans 14 amino acids. With V trimmed by 5 bases and J by 0 bases, 6 bases remained unmatched. CDR1 GTSNPN and CDR2 SVGIG come from the germline V gene (reference sequence). CDR3 nucleotide sequence: TGTGCCTGGGGGGGGGACAGCTTGAACACTGAAGCTTTCTTT. Translating gives CAWGGDSLNTEAFF.

The CDR3 loop is CASSHITQGNTEAFF. The CDR3 DNA is TGTGCCAGCAGCCACATAACACAGGGGAACACTGAAGCTTTCTTT. The chain links TRBV3-1 (or the pseudogene TRBV3-2) to TRBJ1-1, with TRBD1 as a possible D gene (6 bases). There are 15 residues in the CDR3. Germline values: CDR1 LGHDT, CDR2 YNNKEL (reference sequence). The V end lost 3 bases, the J end lost 1 base, and 12 bases lay between the germline ends.

This chain connects TRBV6-5 to TRBJ1-5, with 9 bases matching TRBD1. The CDR3 length is 14 residues. The ends lost 6 bases at V and 1 base at J; junction bases unmatched: 1. In germline, CDR1 is MNHEY, CDR2 SVGAGI. For the CDR3, the DNA is TGTGCCAGCAGGGGACAGGGAAGCAATCAGCCCCAGCATTTT. This gives the protein CASRGQGSNQPQHF.

This clone was detected a few times. The CDR3, as DNA: TGTGCCAGCAGCTCGGGACTAGCGGGAGTTGGCTCCTACAATGAGCAGTTCTTC. It translates to CASSSGLAGVGSYNEQFF. The genes are TRBV5-4 and TRBJ2-1; TRBD2 matches at 14 bases. The CDR3 length is 18 residues. Germline-derived CDR1 and CDR2 are SGHNT and YYREEE (reference sequence). The trim removed 3 bases at V and 0 bases at J, leaving 5 bases unmatched.

The chain has TRBV18 and TRBJ2-7, with 7 bases aligning to TRBD1. Germline lookup yields CDR1 KGHSH and CDR2 LQKENI. Trimming at V came to 0 bases and at J to 6 bases, leaving 5 bases not matched to a gene. CDR3 length: 14 residues. CDR3 amino acids: CASSPPSGGGEQYF. In DNA, the CDR3 is TGTGCCAGCTCACCACCTTCAGGGGGTGGCGAGCAGTACTTC.

V is TRBV7-2 and J is TRBJ1-2; D may be TRBD1 (5 bases). This CDR3 has 15 residues. CDR1 is SGHTA and CDR2 is FQGNSA in the germline V gene. The V and J ends lost 6 bases and 4 bases respectively, with 18 bases between them. The CDR3, as DNA: TGTGCCAGCAGACATGGCGGGGGAGGAAGCTATGGCTACACCTTC. Translating gives CASRHGGGGSYGYTF.

The V call is TRBV25-1, the J call TRBJ2-7, with no clear D. Trimming pared 1 base from V and 4 bases from J, leaving 5 bases between. The germline V gene encodes CDR1 MGHDK and CDR2 SYGVNS. This CDR3 has 12 amino acids. The CDR3 region is CASSESIYEQYF. The CDR3 DNA sequence: TGTGCCAGCAGTGAATCCATTTACGAGCAGTACTTC.

The V call is TRBV5-6, the J call TRBJ2-5; 7 bases fit TRBD2. Germline V lookup: CDR1 SGHDT, CDR2 YYEEEE. The CDR3 is made up of 13 amino acids. The J segment lost 7 bases and the V segment lost 0 bases, leaving 3 bases of the junction unmatched. As DNA, the CDR3 is TGTGCCAGCAGCTTGGACCAGCGGGGGACCCAGTACTTC. It codes for CASSLDQRGTQYF.

In its sample, this clone was seen once. The chain combines TRBV13 with TRBJ2-2; 9 bases fit TRBD1. Germline-derived CDR1 and CDR2 are PRHDT and FYEKMQ (reference sequence). J lost 4 bases, V lost 6 bases, and 9 bases had no gene match. The CDR3 has 16 amino acids. CDR3 protein: CASRKGDRALTGELFF. CDR3 nucleotide sequence: TGTGCCAGCAGAAAAGGGGACAGGGCACTCACCGGGGAGCTGTTTTTT.

This clone turned up a few times. The V call is TRBV4-3, the J call TRBJ1-1, with TRBD1 as a possible D gene (5 bases). This CDR3 comprises 15 residues. CDR1 is LGHNA and CDR2 is YSLEER in the germline V gene. V lost 5 bases to trimming and J lost 4 bases, with 17 bases between them. DNA of the CDR3: TGCGCCAGCAGCGGAGACAGCGCCATGCGCACTGAAGCTTTCTTT. It is translated as CASSGDSAMRTEAFF.

The rearrangement links TRBV7-9 to TRBJ1-1, with 7 bases identical to TRBD1. Germline CDR1 is SEHNR and CDR2 is FQNEAQ (reference sequence). J lost 7 bases, V lost 5 bases, and 7 bases had no gene match. This CDR3 region has 13 residues. Here the CDR3 reads CASSLGTAVEAFF. The DNA for the CDR3 is TGTGCCAGCAGCCTCGGGACAGCCGTTGAAGCTTTCTTT.

The J gene is TRBJ2-7, the V gene TRBV11-2, with 7 bases matching TRBD2. V lost 5 bases, J lost 3 bases, and 1 base stayed unmatched. Per the germline V gene, CDR1 is SGHAT and CDR2 is FQNNGV. CDR3 length: 12 residues. CDR3 amino acids: CASSRGSYEQYF. CDR3 coding DNA: TGTGCCAGCAGCCGCGGGAGCTACGAGCAGTACTTC.

The rearrangement uses TRBV10-1 and TRBJ1-6; D is unclear. Germline CDR1 reads WNHNN; CDR2 reads SYGVQD (reference sequence). CDR3 size: 12 residues. V dropped 4 bases and J dropped 7 bases, with 5 bases sitting between them. The CDR3 region is CASSASNSPLHF. The CDR3 coding sequence is TGCGCCAGCAGTGCTTCGAATTCACCCCTCCACTTT.

V and J are TRBV20-1 and TRBJ2-7; the D gene is possibly TRBD2 (7 bases). Trimming left V 3 bases short and J 2 bases short, with 11 bases between. The CDR3 runs 13 residues. CDR1 is DFQATT, CDR2 SNEGSKA, per germline (reference sequence). This CDR3 is CSASQGRAYEQYF. CDR3 in DNA: TGCAGTGCTAGTCAGGGGAGGGCCTACGAGCAGTACTTC.

The chain recombines TRBV13 with TRBJ2-7; maybe TRBD1 (6 bases). The CDR3 length is 14 residues. Germline values: CDR1 PRHDT, CDR2 FYEKMQ (reference sequence). V lost 5 bases and J lost 2, with 13 bases in between. The CDR3 reads CASSPRAGAYEQYF. The CDR3 coding sequence is TGTGCCAGCAGCCCCCGCGCAGGGGCCTACGAGCAGTACTTC.

The chain combines TRBV19 with TRBJ1-2, with 8 bases identical to TRBD1. V lost 4 bases to trimming and J lost 7 bases; unmatched junction nucleotides: 8. The CDR3 contains 14 residues. The germline CDR1 and CDR2 sequences are LNHDA and SQIVND (reference sequence). The CDR3, as DNA: TGTGCCAGTAGTAAGCAGGGGGCCTTAGGTGGCTACACCTTC. It yields the protein CASSKQGALGGYTF.

This chain joins TRBV5-4 and TRBJ2-7; D is perhaps TRBD1 (6 bases). Trimming removed 5 bases from V and 1 base from J, with 16 bases in between. Germline CDR1 reads SGHNT; CDR2 reads YYREEE (reference sequence). This CDR3 contains 15 residues. The DNA for the CDR3 is TGTGCCAGCAGTTGGGCTGGGACATCTTCCTACGAGCAGTACTTC. It codes for CASSWAGTSSYEQYF.

The chain has TRBV7-8 and TRBJ2-6, with D possibly being TRBD1 (5 bases). The CDR3 runs 17 residues. The germline V and J ends were trimmed by 5 bases and 0 bases, with 14 bases remaining between them. Germline V gives CDR1 SGHVS, CDR2 FQNEAQ. CDR3 residues: CASSPIDRNSGANVLTF. In DNA, the CDR3 is TGTGCCAGCAGCCCAATAGACAGAAACTCTGGGGCCAACGTCCTGACTTTC.